These 24 T cell receptor beta chains share one sample of origin, sequenced in a study of T cell changes during pregnancy in multiple sclerosis. Clones were read by immunoSEQ multiplex PCR, and TCRdb kept only the in-frame ones, dropping some. This table holds some 51,000 clones, about 93% found once. Here the sequenced sample was CD4+ T cells from peripheral blood mononuclear cells, taken in the first trimester of pregnancy. The receptors originated from a female donor with multiple sclerosis, enrolled in a pregnancy study.

The CDR3 sequence: CASSPRDTQYF. The CDR3 nucleotides are TGTGCCAGCAGTCCTAGGGATACGCAGTATTTT. This chain connects TRBV14 to TRBJ2-3; D gene uncertain. V lost 6 bases to trimming and J lost 6 bases, with 7 bases between them. From germline, CDR1 is SGHDN and CDR2 FVKESK. The CDR3 has 11 amino acids.

V usage is TRBV7-2 and J usage is TRBJ2-5; 11 bases are shared with TRBD2. From germline, CDR1 is SGHTA and CDR2 FQGNSA. CDR3 length: 18 amino acids. J lost 5 bases, V lost 0 bases, and 11 bases had no gene match. CDR3 sequence (DNA): TGTGCCAGCAGCTTAGCGTTAGCGGGGGGGCTGGGCGCCGAGACCCAGTACTTC. The encoded protein is CASSLALAGGLGAETQYF.

This clone was seen once. The chain is built from TRBV7-2 and TRBJ2-3, with a possible D match to TRBD1 (6 bases). CDR1 and CDR2 (germline): SGHTA, FQGNSA. The CDR3 loop spans 14 amino acids. The V end was cut by 0 bases, the J end by 3 bases, with 7 bases between. CDR3 sequence: CASSLAGATDTQYF. The CDR3 nucleotides read TGTGCCAGCAGCTTAGCGGGGGCTACAGATACGCAGTATTTT.

The V and J genes are TRBV5-1 and TRBJ2-5; TRBD2 agrees at 10 bases. Germline V lookup: CDR1 SGHRS, CDR2 YFSETQ. CDR3 length equals 13 residues. The trim removed 6 bases at V and 5 bases at J, leaving 4 bases unmatched. CDR3 residues: CASMGTSAETQYF. The CDR3 bases are TGCGCCAGCATGGGGACTAGCGCGGAGACCCAGTACTTC.

This clone was seen only once. The rearrangement joins TRBV5-1 to TRBJ2-7; the D gene is possibly TRBD1 (6 bases). The V gene lost 4 bases and the J gene lost 3 bases, with 11 bases spanning the gap. The CDR3 length is 13 residues. The germline V gene has CDR1 SGHRS and CDR2 YFSETQ. The CDR3 DNA reads TGCGCCAGCAGCCCCGTACAGGGCTACGAGCAGTACTTC. This gives the protein CASSPVQGYEQYF.

CDR3 loop: CASSGAGTDNGYTF. The CDR3 nucleotides read TGTGCCAGCAGCGGGGCCGGGACAGATAATGGCTACACCTTC. This chain uses TRBV5-6 with TRBJ1-2; TRBD1 aligns across 7 bases. Germline-derived CDR1 and CDR2 are SGHDT and YYEEEE. CDR3 length: 14 amino acids. The ends lost 4 bases at V and 6 bases at J; junction bases unmatched: 9.

The chain uses TRBV2 and TRBJ2-5; 8 nucleotides line up with TRBD2. The CDR3 is 15 residues long. V was clipped by 3 bases and J by 5 bases; unmatched bases: 8. Germline V CDR1 and CDR2: SNHLY, FYNNEI. This CDR3 is CASSDGVSGAETQYF. The CDR3 nucleotides read TGTGCCAGCAGTGACGGGGTTAGCGGGGCGGAGACCCAGTACTTC.

As DNA, the CDR3 is TGTGCCATCAGTGGGGACAGGGCCGCCGGGGAGCTGTTTTTT. Translated, it gives CAISGDRAAGELFF. This rearrangement joins TRBV10-3 to TRBJ2-2; TRBD1 aligns across 9 bases. Germline CDR1 is ENHRY and CDR2 is SYGVKD. The CDR3 totals 14 residues. V dropped 4 bases and J dropped 6; count of bases not matched to a gene: 3.

This clone is a singleton in its sample. This chain's CDR3 is CASSLVGVGNTDEQFF. The CDR3 DNA is TGTGCCAGCAGCTTAGTAGGGGTTGGTAACACGGATGAGCAGTTCTTC. The chain uses TRBV7-3 and TRBJ2-1, with D possibly being TRBD1 (5 bases). Germline CDR1 is SGHTA and CDR2 is FQGTGA. CDR3 size: 16 residues. The V gene lost 2 bases and the J gene lost 8 bases, with 19 bases spanning the gap.

The DNA of the CDR3 is TGCGCCAGCAGTCAGCCGACTAGGGCAGGCCGACTTTACGAGCAGTACTTC. Translated, it gives CASSQPTRAGRLYEQYF. The V gene is TRBV4-1, the J gene TRBJ2-7, with D possibly matching TRBD2 (6 bases). V was clipped by 6 bases and J by 4 bases, with 25 bases between them. Germline V gene sequence: CDR1 MGHRA, CDR2 YSYEKL. CDR3 size: 17 residues.

The chain joins TRBV5-1 to TRBJ1-5; 10 bases are a match to TRBD1. Germline V gene data show CDR1 as SGHRS and CDR2 as YFSETQ. V trimming: 0 bases; J trimming: 4 bases; junction bases outside the gene matches: 1. This CDR3 has 15 residues. DNA for the CDR3: TGCGCCAGCAGCTTGGGGGACAGGGGAAATCAGCCCCAGCATTTT. As protein: CASSLGDRGNQPQHF.

This chain connects TRBV6-1 to TRBJ2-7; perhaps TRBD2 as D (6 bases). CDR1 MNHNS and CDR2 SASEGT come from the germline V gene. CDR3 length: 15 residues. V lost 0 bases and J lost 3, with 12 bases in between. The CDR3 sequence is CASSEARGGGYEQYF. For the CDR3, the DNA is TGTGCCAGCAGTGAAGCGAGGGGAGGCGGCTACGAGCAGTACTTC.

The chain couples TRBV7-3 to TRBJ1-1; tentative D call: TRBD1 (6 bases). There are 17 residues in the CDR3. Germline CDR1 and CDR2: SGHTA and FQGTGA. Trimming took off 0 bases at V and 1 base at J, with 15 bases between the two ends. CDR3 nucleotides: TGTGCCAGCAGCTTAACGGCGCGGGGGCGAGGGAACACTGAAGCTTTCTTT. Translation gives CASSLTARGRGNTEAFF.

The chain combines TRBV2 with TRBJ1-2, with TRBD1 as a possible D gene (6 bases). Trimming took 4 bases from V and 8 from J, leaving 35 bases between them. The germline V gene has CDR1 SNHLY and CDR2 FYNNEI. The CDR3 contains 20 residues. CDR3 DNA sequence: TGTGCCAGCAGTGTTTCCCAGCAGCGCCCGGACAGCGGACGTCCGAAAGGCTACACCTTC. It is translated as CASSVSQQRPDSGRPKGYTF. The entire variable domain, with the rest obtained from reference TRBV2 and TRBJ1-2, is as follows: EPEVTQTPSHQVTQMGQEVILRCVPISNHLYFYWYRQILGQKVEFLVSFYNNEISEKSEIFDDQFSVERPDGSNFTLKIRSTKLEDSAMYFCASSVSQQRPDSGRPKGYTFGSGTRLTVV.

This clone was counted a single time. This chain joins TRBV11-2 and TRBJ1-2; possibly TRBD1 for D (6 bases). Looked up from germline, CDR1 is SGHAT and CDR2 is FQNNGV. This CDR3 comprises 14 residues. Trimming took off 3 bases at V and 4 bases at J, with 12 bases between the two ends. In nucleotides, the CDR3 is TGTGCCAGCAGCTTCTTTGGACAGCCCTATGGCTACACCTTC. Translating it yields CASSFFGQPYGYTF.

V is TRBV6-5 and J is TRBJ1-2; 7 bases match TRBD1. This CDR3 has 14 residues. Germline assignment: CDR1 MNHEY and CDR2 SVGAGI. Trimming took 6 bases from V and 7 from J; bases not matched to a gene: 11. The CDR3 protein is CASSRPDRVSGYTF. The CDR3 DNA reads as TGTGCCAGCAGCCGCCCTGACAGGGTGTCTGGCTACACCTTC.

J is TRBJ1-3 and V is TRBV29-1; D is ambiguous. The V end was cut by 7 bases, the J end by 4 bases, with 8 bases between. The germline gives CDR1 SQVTM, CDR2 ANQGSEA. The CDR3 consists of 11 residues. CDR3 nucleotides: TGCAGCGGGACTTACGGAAACACCATATATTTT. Translating it yields CSGTYGNTIYF.

The chain employs TRBV6-4 and TRBJ1-2, with 7 positions matching TRBD1. CDR1 and CDR2 from the germline V gene are MRHNA and SNTAGT. This CDR3 has 14 amino acids. V was pared by 2 bases and J by 2 bases, with 2 bases of the junction left unmatched. CDR3 sequence: CASSDGDSNYGYTF. In DNA form, the CDR3 reads TGTGCCAGCAGTGACGGGGACAGCAACTATGGCTACACCTTC.

The chain links TRBV19 to TRBJ2-3; D perhaps matches TRBD1 (6 bases). Trimming removed 8 bases from V and 0 bases from J, with 21 bases in between. The CDR3 has 17 residues. From germline, CDR1 is LNHDA and CDR2 SQIVND (reference sequence). The CDR3, as DNA: TGTGCCAGTGCCGGACATGGTGGGGGCCTTAGCACAGATACGCAGTATTTT. It encodes CASAGHGGGLSTDTQYF.

On this clone itself: Additional DNA sequences in this sample encode the identical CDR3. The genes are TRBV9 and TRBJ2-3; 9 bases are a match to TRBD2. The CDR3 consists of 15 residues. The V gene's germline CDR1 is SGDLS and CDR2 YYNGEE. J gave up 1 base and V 0 bases, and 0 bases lay outside the gene matches. This CDR3 is CASSVGTSGTDTQYF. In nucleotides, the CDR3 is TGTGCCAGCAGCGTAGGGACTAGCGGCACAGATACGCAGTATTTT.

The genes are TRBV7-9 and TRBJ1-4; 9 bases are a match to TRBD1. Per germline, CDR1 SEHNR and CDR2 FQNEAQ (reference sequence). The V and J ends lost 4 bases and 10 bases, in that order; junction bases with no gene match: 1. The CDR3 contains 12 residues. In nucleotides, the CDR3 is TGTGCCAGCAGCTCGGGACAGGGAAAACTGTTTTTT. Translated: CASSSGQGKLFF.

The genes are TRBV4-1 and TRBJ1-4, with D unclear. V was shortened by 4 bases and J by 7 bases, with 13 bases between the two germline ends. This CDR3 spans 14 amino acids. From germline, CDR1 is MGHRA and CDR2 YSYEKL. For the CDR3, the DNA is TGCGCCAGCAGCCCAGACCCGACGGGTGAAAAACTGTTTTTT. Translation gives CASSPDPTGEKLFF.

The chain combines TRBV5-4 with TRBJ1-1; D call uncertain. The V end was cut by 1 base, the J end by 1 base, with 8 bases between. The length of the CDR3 is 14 residues. Germline V lookup: CDR1 SGHNT, CDR2 YYREEE (reference sequence). The CDR3 loop is CASSLNPGNTEAFF. The DNA of the CDR3 is TGTGCCAGCAGCTTGAATCCAGGGAACACTGAAGCTTTCTTT.

The V gene is TRBV15, the J gene TRBJ1-4; TRBD1 matches 7 bases. Losses at the gene ends were 1 base for V and 1 base for J; bases not matched to a gene: 6. From germline, CDR1 is LNHNV and CDR2 YYDKDF (reference sequence). The CDR3 consists of 17 residues. CDR3 loop: CATSRGGGGLTNEKLFF. The CDR3 DNA reads TGTGCCACCAGCAGAGGAGGAGGGGGCTTAACTAATGAAAAACTGTTTTTT.